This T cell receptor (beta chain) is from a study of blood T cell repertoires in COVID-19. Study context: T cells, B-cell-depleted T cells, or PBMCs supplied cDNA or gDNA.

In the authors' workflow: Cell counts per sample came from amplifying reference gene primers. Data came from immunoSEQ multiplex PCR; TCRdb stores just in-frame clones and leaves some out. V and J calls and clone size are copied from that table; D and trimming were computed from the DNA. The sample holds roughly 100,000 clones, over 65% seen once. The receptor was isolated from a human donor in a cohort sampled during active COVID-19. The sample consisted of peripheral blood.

The CDR3 DNA reads TGTGCCAGTAGCCAAACCCCCGGGTACAATGAGCAGTTCTTC. It encodes CASSQTPGYNEQFF. This sequence joins TRBV19 and TRBJ2-1, with D uncertain. The CDR3 contains 14 residues. Germline V gene lookup returns CDR1 LNHDA and CDR2 SQIVND (reference sequence). Trimming stripped 6 bases from V and 4 bases from J, with 13 bases between.